Each of the 20 T cell receptor beta chains below was sequenced from the same sample in a study of graft-versus-host responses after intestinal transplantation. These receptors lack a known antigen. Assay used: immunoSEQ multiplex PCR; TCRdb lists only in-frame clones, some missing. The table has about 82,000 clones, 80% to 95% seen once; the top ten hold 0.35%. Sequenced here: unstimulated CD4+ T cells sorted from spleen or lymph node cells, sampled before transplant. The receptors were gathered from a human donor who was the organ donor for an intestinal transplant.

This chain connects TRBV5-1 to TRBJ2-3; unclear D gene. Germline values: CDR1 SGHRS, CDR2 YFSETQ. The CDR3 has 14 residues. Trimming took off 0 bases at V and 1 base at J, with 6 bases between the two ends. The CDR3 region is CASSLDRRTDTQYF. DNA of the CDR3: TGCGCCAGCAGCTTGGACAGACGCACAGATACGCAGTATTTT.

This sequence joins TRBV5-1 and TRBJ2-1; no clear D. Trimming took off 2 bases at V and 0 bases at J, with 12 bases between the two ends. The CDR3 is 16 residues long. Per germline, CDR1 SGHRS and CDR2 YFSETQ. CDR3 DNA sequence: TGCGCCAGCAGCTTAACGCTACCCATCTCCTACAATGAGCAGTTCTTC. Protein: CASSLTLPISYNEQFF.

The chain employs TRBV5-1 and TRBJ2-1, with 9 bases aligning to TRBD2. V shed 4 bases, J shed 3 bases, and the junction held 2 bases outside the gene matches. Germline V lookup: CDR1 SGHRS, CDR2 YFSETQ. CDR3 length: 14 amino acids. CDR3: CASSLAGFYNEQFF. CDR3 coding DNA: TGCGCCAGCAGCCTAGCGGGGTTCTACAATGAGCAGTTCTTC.

The J gene is TRBJ2-1, the V gene TRBV30; D gene unclear. The CDR3 contains 13 residues. In germline, CDR1 is GTSNPN, CDR2 SVGIG (reference sequence). V was pared by 5 bases and J by 0 bases, with 8 bases between. CDR3 bases: TGTGCCTGGCATTACGGCTCCTACAATGAGCAGTTCTTC. The encoded protein is CAWHYGSYNEQFF. Full variable domain (remainder filled in from reference TRBV30 and TRBJ2-1): SQTIHQWPATLVQPVGSPLSLECTVEGTSNPNLYWYRQAAGRGLQLLFYSVGIGQISSEVPQNLSASRPQDRQFILSSKKLLLSDSGFYLCAWHYGSYNEQFFGPGTRLTVL.

This clone was found once. This chain uses TRBV27 with TRBJ2-2; D uncertain. CDR1 is MNHEY, CDR2 SMNVEV, per germline (reference sequence). There are 14 residues in the CDR3. The germline V and J ends were trimmed by 5 bases and 8 bases, with 15 bases remaining between them. The CDR3 loop is CASSAKTGAGELFF. DNA for the CDR3: TGTGCCAGCAGTGCCAAGACGGGTGCGGGGGAGCTGTTTTTT.

V usage is TRBV7-9 and J usage is TRBJ1-5; perhaps TRBD1 as D (5 bases). CDR3 length equals 13 residues. Trimming removed 0 bases at V and 6 bases at J, with 6 bases between. From germline, CDR1 is SEHNR and CDR2 FQNEAQ (reference sequence). The CDR3 region is CASSLAGAQPQHF. CDR3 in DNA: TGTGCCAGCAGCTTAGCAGGGGCTCAGCCCCAGCATTTT.

The rearrangement uses TRBV10-1 and TRBJ2-3, with TRBD2 identical over 14 bases. Germline V gene data show CDR1 as WNHNN and CDR2 as SYGVQD (reference sequence). The CDR3 totals 18 residues. V was clipped by 5 bases and J by 4 bases; unmatched bases: 11. The CDR3 sequence: CASSSPRLAGGRADTQYF. CDR3 bases: TGCGCCAGCAGTTCCCCTCGACTAGCGGGGGGGCGGGCAGATACGCAGTATTTT.

The chain couples TRBV5-1 to TRBJ1-1; D might be TRBD1 (6 bases). Germline CDR1 and CDR2: SGHRS and YFSETQ. The CDR3 contains 15 residues. Between the trimmed V and J ends, which lost 1 base and 5 bases, there was a span of 15 bases. This CDR3 reads CASSLPEQGGTEAFF. CDR3 nucleotide sequence: TGCGCCAGCAGCTTGCCAGAACAGGGTGGAACTGAAGCTTTCTTT.

This clone was seen just once. The rearrangement links TRBV7-9 to TRBJ1-1, with TRBD1 identical over 8 bases. V shed 4 bases and J 6 bases; nucleotides not matched to a gene: 7. Germline values: CDR1 SEHNR, CDR2 FQNEAQ (reference sequence). The CDR3 consists of 14 residues. The CDR3: CASSSDREGSEAFF. The CDR3 DNA reads TGTGCCAGCAGCTCGGACAGGGAGGGATCTGAAGCTTTCTTT.

The chain links TRBV28 to TRBJ1-6, with TRBD1 identical over 7 bases. V shed 5 bases and J 0 bases; nucleotides not matched to a gene: 1. Germline V gives CDR1 MDHEN, CDR2 SYDVKM. This CDR3 has 15 residues. The CDR3 DNA reads TGTGCCAGCAGTCCAGGGGGCTCCTATAATTCACCCCTCCACTTT. Translation gives CASSPGGSYNSPLHF.

The chain carries TRBV7-3 and TRBJ1-2; 8 bases are a match to TRBD1. The CDR3 consists of 15 residues. V shed 4 bases, J shed 6 bases, and the junction held 10 bases outside the gene matches. Germline assignment: CDR1 SGHTA and CDR2 FQGTGA. The CDR3 DNA reads as TGTGCCAGCAGCTGGGAGGACAGGGTGGGGGATGGCTACACCTTC. Encoded protein: CASSWEDRVGDGYTF.

V usage is TRBV19 and J usage is TRBJ1-3; unclear D gene. The germline V gene encodes CDR1 LNHDA and CDR2 SQIVND (reference sequence). V shed 1 base and J shed 2 bases, with 9 bases lying between them. The CDR3 has 15 amino acids. The CDR3 region is CASSIAGRTGNTIYF. DNA for the CDR3: TGTGCCAGTAGTATAGCTGGCAGAACTGGAAACACCATATATTTT.

The chain couples TRBV10-2 to TRBJ1-2, with TRBD1 as a possible D gene (5 bases). Between the trimmed V and J ends, which lost 6 bases and 2 bases, there was a span of 10 bases. In germline, CDR1 is WSHSY, CDR2 SAAADI. This CDR3 spans 13 amino acids. The CDR3 nucleotides are TGCGCCAGCAGCGAGACAGTAAACTATGGCTACACCTTC. Translated: CASSETVNYGYTF.

The chain combines TRBV28 with TRBJ1-2, with 7 positions matching TRBD1. The CDR3 loop spans 15 amino acids. Germline values: CDR1 MDHEN, CDR2 SYDVKM. Trimming took 0 bases from V and 4 from J; bases not matched to a gene: 5. Here the CDR3 DNA reads TGTGCCAGCAGTTTATGGGAGGGGGCGGGCTATGGCTACACCTTC. This codes for CASSLWEGAGYGYTF.

This clone was seen only a few times. The chain carries TRBV25-1 and TRBJ1-2; D is possibly TRBD1 (5 bases). This CDR3 contains 11 residues. Germline V lookup: CDR1 MGHDK, CDR2 SYGVNS. V was clipped by 4 bases and J by 5 bases, with 5 bases between them. The CDR3 DNA sequence: TGTGCCAGCAGTGCAGGGTATGGCTACACCTTC. It specifies CASSAGYGYTF.

The chain recombines TRBV5-1 with TRBJ2-3; 8 nucleotides match TRBD1. Trimming removed 4 bases from V and 7 bases from J; junction bases left unmatched: 8. The germline V gene encodes CDR1 SGHRS and CDR2 YFSETQ. This CDR3 region has 14 residues. The CDR3 loop reads CASSPDRELNTQYF. CDR3 bases: TGCGCCAGCAGCCCGGACAGGGAATTAAATACGCAGTATTTT.

The V and J genes are TRBV10-3 and TRBJ2-5; weak D call: TRBD2 (5 bases). CDR1 and CDR2 from the germline V gene are ENHRY and SYGVKD. Trimming removed 6 bases from V and 3 bases from J, with 14 bases in between. This CDR3 is 14 amino acids long. The CDR3 protein is CAIRGSWAEETQYF. In nucleotides, the CDR3 is TGTGCCATCAGGGGGAGTTGGGCTGAAGAGACCCAGTACTTC.

The chain links TRBV30 to TRBJ1-1; 10 bases line up with TRBD1. The CDR3 loop spans 15 amino acids. From germline, CDR1 is GTSNPN and CDR2 SVGIG (reference sequence). Germline trimming cut 4 bases from V and 6 bases from J; bases unmatched to any gene: 11. CDR3 sequence reads: CAWTKPGQGISEAFF. CDR3 coding DNA: TGTGCCTGGACTAAACCGGGACAGGGGATCTCTGAAGCTTTCTTT.

The V and J genes are TRBV14 and TRBJ2-1, with D uncertain. The germline gives CDR1 SGHDN, CDR2 FVKESK. CDR3 size: 14 residues. V was shortened by 1 base and J by 2 bases, with 6 bases between the two germline ends. For the CDR3, the DNA is TGTGCCAGCAGCCAAGCCCTAGCCTACAATGAGCAGTTCTTC. This sequence encodes CASSQALAYNEQFF.

J is TRBJ2-5 and V is TRBV5-1, with 7 bases lining up with TRBD2. CDR1 is SGHRS, CDR2 YFSETQ, per germline. Germline trimming cut 4 bases from V and 5 bases from J; bases unmatched to any gene: 8. This CDR3 comprises 14 residues. The CDR3 DNA is TGCGCCAGCAGCCGCGTGGCGGGAGTTGAGACCCAGTACTTC. Translating it yields CASSRVAGVETQYF.